The TCR beta chain under discussion was sequenced for a study of blood T cell repertoires in COVID-19 (dated by TCRdb to about 2020). Concerning the study at large: The collaborator samples originated in the United States, Italy and Spain and spanned the acute and convalescent phases of COVID-19. Where available, HLA class I and class II types were obtained from metadata supplied by the sample provider rather than from assay-based typing. The repertoires were released in a freely available public database intended as a resource for research on the immune response to SARS-CoV-2. The samples were drawn from the first 160 participants of the ongoing ImmuneRACE study and from about 1,200 subjects provided by 6 global collaborators. The material from the prospective study consisted of cDNA or gDNA derived from T cells, B-cell-depleted T cells, or PBMCs. A de-identified subject ID, COVID-19 status, age in years and sex were almost always included in the sample metadata. Deeply sampled blood TCRbeta repertoires from subjects exposed to, actively infected with, or recovered from COVID-19 were included in the dataset. Study-level results and caveats: The amount of clinical and demographic metadata varied by source and participant and was provided uncurated.

The CDR3 starts with the cysteine, ends with the phenylalanine, and has 15 residues. Just the 45-base CDR3 DNA is kept, in frame starting at base 1. Taken from the germline V gene (reference sequence), the CDR1 and CDR2 loops are LNHDA and SQIVND. V and J are trimmed by 5 bases and 10 bases, and the gene matches miss 8 bases of the junction. Comment on this clone: No cognate antigen has been identified for it. No clone much larger than this one lies a single base away; base qualities are absent.

One collaborating source in Seattle enrolled patients during active infection and followed them longitudinally through the course of disease. Each collaborating institution followed its own protocols to collect whole blood in K2EDTA tubes. For TCRbeta analysis, collaborators shipped samples as frozen whole blood, isolated PBMCs, or DNA extracted from either of those sample types. TCRbeta CDR3 regions were amplified from genomic DNA using the immunoSEQ Assay, a bias-controlled multiplex PCR. The authors processed their data as follows. The number of nucleated cells in each sample was estimated by amplification of reference gene primers within the assay. To quantify the absolute abundance of each unique TCRbeta CDR3 rearrangement, sequence reads were collapsed and filtered. For each sample, productive Simpson clonality was calculated as the square root of Simpson's diversity index over productive rearrangements. Entries here come from immuneACCESS through TCRdb and include only in-frame sequences with V and J called. Some clones fail to appear in such tables; in the studies checked, an unresolved V gene covers under half of the shortfall, and the cause of the remainder is unknown. V and J calls and clone size are those listed in that table; D and trimming were worked out from the DNA. The sample contains under 350,000 clones, about 93% of them found a single time. Approximately 7.5% of the sample comes from the top ten.

The V and J segments used are TRBV19 and TRBJ1-6; 10 central nucleotides agree with TRBD1. This clonotype originated in a woman aged 25-40 years with COVID-19, enrolled during active disease. Sequenced sample: peripheral blood. The DNA sequence is TGTGCCAGTAGTTCGGACAGGGGGGGAGCATCACCCCTCCACTTT. The encoded protein is CASSSDRGGASPLHF.